This T cell receptor (beta chain) was obtained from a study of immune heterogeneity within non-small cell lung tumors. Overall study results and limits: Within each patient, tumor sites shared identical dominant CDR3 beta clonotypes and also held site-unique high-frequency clones. In tumor regions, T-cell clonality showed a moderate but significant correlation with local tumor mutational burden (R around 0.34).

Amplification of the TCR beta CDR3 was achieved through multiplex PCR with 32 V and 13 J primers. In TCRdb, the multiplex PCR reads were re-called with MiXCR into one record per CDR3 protein. The top ten clones hold approximately 12% of a sample with more than 10,000 distinct CDR3 sequences, around 30% of them seen once. For each sample, template was around 0.55 ug of bulk tumor genomic DNA. Several far-apart biopsies were taken per primary tumor during surgery. Newly diagnosed with untreated non-small cell lung cancer, the patients underwent curative surgery. Donors comprised newly diagnosed non-small cell lung cancer patients undergoing surgery with curative intent. This clonotype was seen repeatedly, ten times or more. Antigen: not known. This TCR derives from a middle-aged man with non-small cell lung cancer. The sequencing input was lung tumor tissue.

The CDR3 loop reads CASKQGWSGNQPQHF. The CDR3 region has the DNA TGTGCCAGTAAACAGGGCTGGTCTGGCAATCAGCCCCAGCATTTT. The chain combines TRBV19 with TRBJ1-5; D is possibly TRBD1 (6 bases). Per germline, CDR1 LNHDA and CDR2 SQIVND (reference sequence). The CDR3 sequence is 15 residues long. V was cut by 7 bases and J by 2 bases, with 15 bases left in between.